Below are 9 T cell receptor beta chains sequenced from a single sample in a study of blood T cell repertoires in COVID-19. The protocol was immunoSEQ multiplex PCR, while the TCRdb copy is restricted to in-frame clones and leaves out a portion. This sample has about 260,000 clones, with approximately 92% found just once. Specimen: peripheral blood. Receptors originate from a person between 18 and 35 years old with COVID-19, enrolled during active disease.

J is TRBJ2-7 and V is TRBV4-1; TRBD1 matches 8 bases. The junction had 2 bases not matched to a gene; V was cut back by 4 bases and J by 3 bases. Germline assignment: CDR1 MGHRA and CDR2 YSYEKL. CDR3 length equals 13 residues. CDR3 residues: CASSRDRNYEQYF. The DNA for the CDR3 is TGCGCCAGCAGCCGGGACAGGAACTACGAGCAGTACTTC.

The chain has TRBV5-4 and TRBJ2-3, with 7 bases identical to TRBD1. V trimming: 4 bases; J trimming: 3 bases; junction bases outside the gene matches: 2. CDR1 and CDR2 (germline): SGHNT, YYREEE (reference sequence). The CDR3 is 13 amino acids. The CDR3, as DNA: TGTGCCAGCAGCCCGGGACAGACAGATACGCAGTATTTT. Protein sequence: CASSPGQTDTQYF.

V and J are TRBV2 and TRBJ1-4; 7 bases line up with TRBD1. V was clipped by 5 bases and J by 3 bases; unmatched bases: 6. In germline, CDR1 is SNHLY, CDR2 FYNNEI. The CDR3 is 15 residues long. CDR3 nucleotide sequence: TGTGCCAGCAGTAGCCAGGGACAGTCTAATGAAAAACTGTTTTTT. This codes for CASSSQGQSNEKLFF.

The chain couples TRBV5-5 to TRBJ1-5; D remains unclear. Germline V gene sequence: CDR1 SGHKS, CDR2 YYEKEE (reference sequence). CDR3 length: 13 residues. The V gene lost 4 bases and the J gene lost 0 bases, with 5 bases spanning the gap. In DNA form, the CDR3 reads TGTGCCAGCAGCCTAGATAGCAATCAGCCCCAGCATTTT. It translates to CASSLDSNQPQHF. Complete variable domain (other parts from reference TRBV5-5 and TRBJ1-5): DAGVTQSPTHLIKTRGQQVTLRCSPISGHKSVSWYQQVLGQGPQFIFQYYEKEERGRGNFPDRFSARQFPNYSSELNVNALLLGDSALYLCASSLDSNQPQHFGDGTRLSIL.

This chain joins TRBV7-8 and TRBJ2-3; no definite D call. Between the trimmed V and J ends, which lost 1 base and 6 bases, there was a span of 11 bases. Germline V gene data show CDR1 as SGHVS and CDR2 as FQNEAQ. The CDR3 runs to 14 residues. CDR3 nucleotides: TGTGCCAGCAGCTTAGGTGCAGCCGGGGATACGCAGTATTTT. Protein: CASSLGAAGDTQYF.

The chain links TRBV30 to TRBJ1-3, with D unresolved. This CDR3 contains 14 residues. V lost 5 bases and J lost 0, with 11 bases in between. CDR1 and CDR2 from the germline V gene are GTSNPN and SVGIG (reference sequence). CDR3 sequence reads: CAWAPVISGNTIYF. For the CDR3, the DNA is TGTGCCTGGGCGCCCGTTATCTCTGGAAACACCATATATTTT.

The chain joins TRBV6-6 to TRBJ2-1; 9 nucleotides match TRBD2. Trimming at V came to 2 bases and at J to 4 bases, leaving 6 bases not matched to a gene. This CDR3 region has 16 residues. Germline lookup yields CDR1 MNHNY and CDR2 SVGAGI (reference sequence). As DNA, the CDR3 is TGTGCCAGCAGTTACCTGGCGGGAGGGCCTTACAATGAGCAGTTCTTC. Its protein product is CASSYLAGGPYNEQFF.

The chain couples TRBV5-4 to TRBJ2-7, with TRBD2 identical over 7 bases. V shed 4 bases, J shed 1 base, and the junction held 8 bases outside the gene matches. CDR1 and CDR2 from the germline V gene are SGHNT and YYREEE (reference sequence). The CDR3 has 15 amino acids. In DNA, the CDR3 is TGTGCCAGCAGCGTCCTAGCGGATAGTTCCTACGAGCAGTACTTC. Its protein product is CASSVLADSSYEQYF.

Details on this clone: Other DNA sequences of this sample code for an identical CDR3. Written as DNA, the CDR3 is TGCGCCAGCAGCTTGGCTGAGGAGCAGTACTTC. Encoded protein: CASSLAEEQYF. This chain connects TRBV5-1 to TRBJ2-7; D is ambiguous. Germline-derived CDR1 and CDR2 are SGHRS and YFSETQ. The CDR3 spans 11 residues. The V gene lost 0 bases and the J gene lost 7 bases, with 5 bases spanning the gap.